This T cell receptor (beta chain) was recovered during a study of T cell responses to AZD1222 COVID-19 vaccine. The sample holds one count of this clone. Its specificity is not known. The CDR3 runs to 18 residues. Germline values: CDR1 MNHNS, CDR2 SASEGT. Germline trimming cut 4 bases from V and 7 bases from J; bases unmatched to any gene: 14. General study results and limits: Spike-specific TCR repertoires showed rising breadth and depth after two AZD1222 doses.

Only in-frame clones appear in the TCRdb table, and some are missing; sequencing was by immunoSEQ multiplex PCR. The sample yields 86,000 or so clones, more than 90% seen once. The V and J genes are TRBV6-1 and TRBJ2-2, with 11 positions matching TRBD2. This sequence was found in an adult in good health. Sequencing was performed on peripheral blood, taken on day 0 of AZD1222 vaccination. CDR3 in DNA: TGTGCCAGCAGTGGCAATAGCGGGAGGGCCGGTAACCTCGGGGAGCTGTTTTTT. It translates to CASSGNSGRAGNLGELFF.